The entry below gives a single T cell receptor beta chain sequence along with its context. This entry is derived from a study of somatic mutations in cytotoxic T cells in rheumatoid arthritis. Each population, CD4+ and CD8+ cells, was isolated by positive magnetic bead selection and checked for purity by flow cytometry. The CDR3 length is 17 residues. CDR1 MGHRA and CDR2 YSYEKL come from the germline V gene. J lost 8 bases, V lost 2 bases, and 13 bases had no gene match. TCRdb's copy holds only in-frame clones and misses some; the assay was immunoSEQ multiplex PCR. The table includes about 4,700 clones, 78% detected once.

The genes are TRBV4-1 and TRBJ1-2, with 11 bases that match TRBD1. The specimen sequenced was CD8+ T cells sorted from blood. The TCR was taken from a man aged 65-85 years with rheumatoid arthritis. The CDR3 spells CASSQSDRGQGVRGYTF. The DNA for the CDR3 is TGCGCCAGCAGCCAATCGGACAGGGGGCAGGGTGTTCGCGGCTACACCTTC.